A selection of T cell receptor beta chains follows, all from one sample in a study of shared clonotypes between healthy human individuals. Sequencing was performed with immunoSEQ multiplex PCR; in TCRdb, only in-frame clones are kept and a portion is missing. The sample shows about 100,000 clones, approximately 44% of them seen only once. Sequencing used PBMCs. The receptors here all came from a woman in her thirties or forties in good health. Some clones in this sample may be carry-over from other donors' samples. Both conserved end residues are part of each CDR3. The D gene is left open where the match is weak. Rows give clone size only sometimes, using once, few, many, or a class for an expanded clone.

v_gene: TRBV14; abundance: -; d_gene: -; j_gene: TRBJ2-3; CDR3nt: TGTGCCAGCAGCCAAAGGAGCGCAGATACGCAGTATTTT; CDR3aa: CASSQRSADTQYF
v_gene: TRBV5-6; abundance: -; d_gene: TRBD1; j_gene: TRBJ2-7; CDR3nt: TGTGCCAGCAGCTCGTTTACCCGGGACAGGGGGTCCTACGAGCAGTACTTC; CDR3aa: CASSSFTRDRGSYEQYF
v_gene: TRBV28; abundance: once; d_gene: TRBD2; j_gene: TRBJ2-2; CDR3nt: TGTGCCAGCGCCCCCGCTAGCGGGAGATCTACCGGGGAGCTGTTTTTT; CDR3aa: CASAPASGRSTGELFF
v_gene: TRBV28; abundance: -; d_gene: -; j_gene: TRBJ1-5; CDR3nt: TGTGCCAGCAGCTATGCCCGGGGAATCAAAAATCAGCCCCAGCATTTT; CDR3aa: CASSYARGIKNQPQHF
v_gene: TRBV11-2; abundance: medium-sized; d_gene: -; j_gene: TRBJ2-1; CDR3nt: TGTGCCAGCAGCTTAGTTCCAGAGGCCTACAATGAGCAGTTCTTC; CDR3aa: CASSLVPEAYNEQFF
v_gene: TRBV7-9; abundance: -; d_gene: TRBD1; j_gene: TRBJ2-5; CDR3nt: TGTGCCAGCAGCTTAGAAGGACAGGGACAGACCCAGTACTTC; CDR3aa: CASSLEGQGQTQYF
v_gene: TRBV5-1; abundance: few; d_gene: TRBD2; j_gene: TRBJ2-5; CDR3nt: TGCGCCAGCAAAACTTCGGGGAAGCGGGAGGGCCGAGAGACCCAGTACTTC; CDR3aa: CASKTSGKREGRETQYF
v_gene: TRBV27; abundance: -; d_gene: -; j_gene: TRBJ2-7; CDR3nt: TGTGCCAGCAAGGGACTCCACTACGAGCAGTACTTC; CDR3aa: CASKGLHYEQYF
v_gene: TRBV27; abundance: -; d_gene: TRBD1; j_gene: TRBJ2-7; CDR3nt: TGTGCCAGCAGCAGGGGGTTTCAGTACGAGCAGTACTTC; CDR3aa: CASSRGFQYEQYF
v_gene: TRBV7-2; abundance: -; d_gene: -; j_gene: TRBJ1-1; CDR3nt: TGTGCCAGCAGCTTAGGGACGTACACTGAAGCTTTCTTT; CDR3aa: CASSLGTYTEAFF
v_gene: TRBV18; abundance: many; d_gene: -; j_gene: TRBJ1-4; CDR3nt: TGTGCCAGCTCAGCGGACAGAAACACTCTGTTTTTT; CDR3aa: CASSADRNTLFF
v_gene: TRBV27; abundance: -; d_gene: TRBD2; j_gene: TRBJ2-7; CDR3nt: TGTGCCAGCAGTTTATCGGCTAGCGGAATATACGAGCAGTACTTC; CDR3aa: CASSLSASGIYEQYF
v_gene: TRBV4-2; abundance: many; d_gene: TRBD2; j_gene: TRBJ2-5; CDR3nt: TGTGCCAGCAGCCAAGTTCTAGCGGGAGCAAAGACCCAGTACTTC; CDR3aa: CASSQVLAGAKTQYF
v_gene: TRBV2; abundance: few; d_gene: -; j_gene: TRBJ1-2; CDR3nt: TGTGCCAGCAGTGGTGACAGCTCTTATGGCTACACCTTC; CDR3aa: CASSGDSSYGYTF
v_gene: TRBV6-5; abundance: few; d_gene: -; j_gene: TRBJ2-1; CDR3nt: TGTGCCACGAGTTACGGGGCGGGTAACAATGAGCAGTTCTTC; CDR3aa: CATSYGAGNNEQFF
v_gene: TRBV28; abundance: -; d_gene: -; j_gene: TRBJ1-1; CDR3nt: TGTGCCAGCAGTTTATCCGCGCAGGGGAATGAAGCTTTCTTT; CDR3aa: CASSLSAQGNEAFF
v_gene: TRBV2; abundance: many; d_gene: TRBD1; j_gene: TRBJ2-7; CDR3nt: TGTGCCAGCAGTGAAAGGGGGGACAGGGGGCCCTACGAGCAGTACTTC; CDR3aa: CASSERGDRGPYEQYF
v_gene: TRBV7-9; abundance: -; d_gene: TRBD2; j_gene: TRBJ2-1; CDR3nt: TGTGCCAGCAGCCCCCAGGGACTAGCGGGAGTATCAAATGAGCAGCTCTTC; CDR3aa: CASSPQGLAGVSNEQLF
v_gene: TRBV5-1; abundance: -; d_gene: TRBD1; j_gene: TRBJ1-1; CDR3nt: TGCGCCAGCAGCGCGGGACAGAAGGGGGTAGGCACTGAAGCTTTCTTT; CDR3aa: CASSAGQKGVGTEAFF
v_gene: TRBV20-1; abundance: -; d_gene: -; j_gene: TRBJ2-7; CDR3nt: TGCAGTGCCAGCGTACTCGAGCAGTACTTC; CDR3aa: CSASVLEQYF
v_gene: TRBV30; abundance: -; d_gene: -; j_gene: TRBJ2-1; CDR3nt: TGTGCCTGGCGGGAGAGCTCCTACAATGAGCAGTTCTTC; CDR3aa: CAWRESSYNEQFF
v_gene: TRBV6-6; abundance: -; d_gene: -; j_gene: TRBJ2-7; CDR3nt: TGTGCCAGCAGTCCCGGAGACTACGAGCAGTACTTC; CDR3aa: CASSPGDYEQYF
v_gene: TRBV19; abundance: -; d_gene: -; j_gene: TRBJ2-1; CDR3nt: TGTGCCAGTAGTATGCCGCTGGCCCGTGGCCCCAGTTGGAATGAGCAGTTCTTC; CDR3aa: CASSMPLARGPSWNEQFF
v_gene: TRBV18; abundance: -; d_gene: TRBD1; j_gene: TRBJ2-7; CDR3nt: TGTGCCAGCTCACTCATGGACAGGGGCGAGCAGTACTTC; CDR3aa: CASSLMDRGEQYF
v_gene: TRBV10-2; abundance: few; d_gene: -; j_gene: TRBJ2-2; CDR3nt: TGCGCCAGCAGTGACAGCGTAAGCACCGGGGAGCTGTTTTTT; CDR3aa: CASSDSVSTGELFF
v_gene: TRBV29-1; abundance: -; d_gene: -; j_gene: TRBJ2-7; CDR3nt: TGCAGCGTTAGAGAGGTCAGGACGTCCGAGGGCGAGCAGTACTTC; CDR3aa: CSVREVRTSEGEQYF
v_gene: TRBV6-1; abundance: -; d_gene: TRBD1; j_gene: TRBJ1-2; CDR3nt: TGTGCCAGCAGTAAAGACAGGGGCTACGTTTACACCTTC; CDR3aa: CASSKDRGYVYTF
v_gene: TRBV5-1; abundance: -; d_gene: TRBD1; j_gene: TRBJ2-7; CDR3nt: TGCGCCAGCAGCAGCCGGGACAGCTCCTACGAGCAGTACTTC; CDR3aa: CASSSRDSSYEQYF
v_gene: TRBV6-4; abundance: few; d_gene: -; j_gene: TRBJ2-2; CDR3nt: TGTGCCAGCAGAGGAGGGCAGGACACCGGGGAGCTGTTTTTT; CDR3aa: CASRGGQDTGELFF
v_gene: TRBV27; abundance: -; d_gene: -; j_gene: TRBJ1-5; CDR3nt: TGTGCCAGCAGTCTGCGGGGTCATCAGCCCCAGCATTTT; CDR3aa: CASSLRGHQPQHF
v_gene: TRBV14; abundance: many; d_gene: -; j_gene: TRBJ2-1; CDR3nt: TGTGCCAGCAGCCAAGAATTATTTTCAAATTCCTACAATGAGCAGTTCTTC; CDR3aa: CASSQELFSNSYNEQFF
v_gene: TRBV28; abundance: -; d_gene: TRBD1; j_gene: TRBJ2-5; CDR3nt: TGTGCCAGCACCTACGGGACAGGGGTGCGGGAGCAGTACTTC; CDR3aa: CASTYGTGVREQYF
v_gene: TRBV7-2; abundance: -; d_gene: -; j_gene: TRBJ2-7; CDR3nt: TGTGCCAGCAGCCCCCCAGCGGTCGCCTACGAGCAGTACTTC; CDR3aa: CASSPPAVAYEQYF
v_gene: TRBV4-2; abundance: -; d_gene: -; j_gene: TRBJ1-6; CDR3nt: TGTGCCAGCAGCCAAGATGGGCAGAGCTCCTATAATTCACCCCTCCACTTT; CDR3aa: CASSQDGQSSYNSPLHF
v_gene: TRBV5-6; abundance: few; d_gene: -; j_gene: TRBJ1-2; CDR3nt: TGTGCCAGCCAGGGAAGGGGGTATGGCTACACCTTC; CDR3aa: CASQGRGYGYTF
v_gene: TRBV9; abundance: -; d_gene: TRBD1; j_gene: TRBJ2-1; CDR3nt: TGTGCCAGCAGCGTAGGAATTGGACAGGGTACTGATGAGCAGTTCTTC; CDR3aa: CASSVGIGQGTDEQFF
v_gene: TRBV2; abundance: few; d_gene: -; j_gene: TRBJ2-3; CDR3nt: TGTGGCGTCGGGGACCTACTGAGCACAGATACGCAGTATTTT; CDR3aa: CGVGDLLSTDTQYF
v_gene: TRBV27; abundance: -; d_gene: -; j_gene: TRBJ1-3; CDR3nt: TGTGCCAGCAGCGCTCAGGGTCGTGGAAACACCATATATTTT; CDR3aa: CASSAQGRGNTIYF
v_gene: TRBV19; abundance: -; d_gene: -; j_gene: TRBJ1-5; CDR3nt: TGTGCCAGTAGGATGCCAGGGCCGAGCAATCAGCCCCAGCATTTT; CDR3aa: CASRMPGPSNQPQHF
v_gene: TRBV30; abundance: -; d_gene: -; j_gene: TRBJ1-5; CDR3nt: TGTGCCTGGAGTGTCCGAAGGGGTGGATTCGATCCCCAGCATTTT; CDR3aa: CAWSVRRGGFDPQHF
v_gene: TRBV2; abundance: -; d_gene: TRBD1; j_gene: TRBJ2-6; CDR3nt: TGTGCCAGCAAGGGACAGTTCACTGGGGCCAACGTCCTGACTTTC; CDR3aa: CASKGQFTGANVLTF
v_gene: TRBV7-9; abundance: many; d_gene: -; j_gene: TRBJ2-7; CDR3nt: TGTGCCAGCAGCTTAGTTGCGGGATTCGAGCAGTACTTC; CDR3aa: CASSLVAGFEQYF
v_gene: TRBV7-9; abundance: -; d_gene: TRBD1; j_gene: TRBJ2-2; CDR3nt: TGTGCCAGCAGCTTTCACGACAGGGGGAACACCGGGGAGCTGTTTTTT; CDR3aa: CASSFHDRGNTGELFF
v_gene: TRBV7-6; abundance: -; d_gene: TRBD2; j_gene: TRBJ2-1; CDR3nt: TGTGCCAGCAGCCAGACTAGCGGGAGCAGTGAGCAGTTCTTC; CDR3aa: CASSQTSGSSEQFF
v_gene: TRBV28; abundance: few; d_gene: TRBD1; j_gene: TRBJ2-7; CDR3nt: TGTGCCAGCAGTTTAGGGGGACAGGCCTCCTACGAGCAGTACTTC; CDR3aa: CASSLGGQASYEQYF
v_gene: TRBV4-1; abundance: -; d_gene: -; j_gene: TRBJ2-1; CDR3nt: TGCGCCAGCAGCCAACTCCCTCGCTCTCATGAGCAGTTCTTC; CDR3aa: CASSQLPRSHEQFF
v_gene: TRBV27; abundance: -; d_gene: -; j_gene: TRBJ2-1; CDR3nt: TGTGCCAGCAGCCCAGGGTCGGCACCCTATTACAATGAGCAGTTCTTC; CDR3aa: CASSPGSAPYYNEQFF
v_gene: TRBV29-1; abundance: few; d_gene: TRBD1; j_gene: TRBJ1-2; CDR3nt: TGCAGCGCCCAAAAGACAGGGGGCGCCGGCTATGGCTACACCTTC; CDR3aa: CSAQKTGGAGYGYTF
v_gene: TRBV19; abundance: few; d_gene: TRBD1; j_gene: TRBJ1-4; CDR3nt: TGTGCCAGTAGTATAGGAGGAAGAGGGGGCGATGAAAAACTGTTTTTT; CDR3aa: CASSIGGRGGDEKLFF
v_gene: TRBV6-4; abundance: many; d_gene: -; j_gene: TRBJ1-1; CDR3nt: TGTGCCAGCACTGAAGCTTTCTTT; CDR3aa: CASTEAFF
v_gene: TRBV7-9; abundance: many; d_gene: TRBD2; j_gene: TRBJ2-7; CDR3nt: TGTGCCAGCAGCTTAGCCCTAGCGGGGGGCGAGCAGTACTTC; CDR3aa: CASSLALAGGEQYF
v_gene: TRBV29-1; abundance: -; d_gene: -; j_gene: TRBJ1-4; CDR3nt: TGCAGCGTTGGGGGTCGGGGGTCTGAAAAACTGTTTTTT; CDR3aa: CSVGGRGSEKLFF
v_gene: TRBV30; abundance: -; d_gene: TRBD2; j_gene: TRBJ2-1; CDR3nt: TGTGCCTGGAGTGTACGCGGGAGACCCGTTGGCGTTATCTCCAATGAGCAGTTCTTC; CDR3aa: CAWSVRGRPVGVISNEQFF
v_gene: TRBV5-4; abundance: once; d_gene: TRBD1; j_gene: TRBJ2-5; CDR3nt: TGTGCCGGCAGCCCCACAGGGGGCGCATATGAGACCCAGTACTTC; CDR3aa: CAGSPTGGAYETQYF
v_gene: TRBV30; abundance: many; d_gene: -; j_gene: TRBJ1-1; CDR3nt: TGTGCTTCGGGGCAGAACACTGAAGCTTTCTTT; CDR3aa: CASGQNTEAFF
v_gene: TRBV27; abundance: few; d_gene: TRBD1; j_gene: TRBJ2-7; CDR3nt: TGTGCCAGCAGTTCCCCGGACAGGGGGATATACGAGCAGTACTTC; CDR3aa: CASSSPDRGIYEQYF
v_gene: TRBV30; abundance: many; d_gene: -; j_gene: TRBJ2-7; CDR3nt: TGTGCCTGGAGTCGCGGAAGGACGTACGAGCAGTACTTC; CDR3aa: CAWSRGRTYEQYF
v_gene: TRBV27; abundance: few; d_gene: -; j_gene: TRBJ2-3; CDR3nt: TGTGCCAGCAGTCGGGACCGCCCCGCAGATACGCAGTATTTT; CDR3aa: CASSRDRPADTQYF
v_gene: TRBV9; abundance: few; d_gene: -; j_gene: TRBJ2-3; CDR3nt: TGTGCCAGCAGCGTCGTTTCCGGGACACCTGAAGGAGATACGCAGTATTTT; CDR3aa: CASSVVSGTPEGDTQYF
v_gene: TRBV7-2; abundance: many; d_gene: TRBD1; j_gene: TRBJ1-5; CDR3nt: TGTGCCAGCAGACCACAGGGGTTCGGGAATCAGCCCCAGCATTTT; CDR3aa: CASRPQGFGNQPQHF